Shown below are 23 T cell receptor beta chains from a single sample sequenced in a study of blood T cell repertoires in COVID-19. Data came from immunoSEQ multiplex PCR; TCRdb stores just in-frame clones and leaves some out. The profile covers 200,000 to 300,000 clones, with about 84% appearing a single time and approximately 2% taken by the ten largest. The sequencing sample was made of PBMCs or T cells enriched from blood (not recorded which). These receptors all come from a woman between 50 and 59 years old who had recovered from COVID-19.

The rearrangement uses TRBV4-3 and TRBJ2-2, with TRBD1 identical over 9 bases. J was trimmed by 7 bases and V by 3 bases; bases with no gene match: 6. The CDR3 consists of 15 residues. Germline V gene lookup returns CDR1 LGHNA and CDR2 YSLEER. The CDR3 sequence is CASSHYRGPSGELFF. The CDR3 DNA follows: TGCGCCAGCAGCCACTACAGGGGGCCGAGCGGGGAGCTGTTTTTT.

The chain is built from TRBV9 and TRBJ1-1; D is possibly TRBD1 (6 bases). Trimming took 0 bases from V and 0 from J, leaving 18 bases between them. This CDR3 contains 18 residues. The V gene's germline CDR1 is SGDLS and CDR2 YYNGEE. In DNA form, the CDR3 reads TGTGCCAGCAGCGTAGGAAGCGGACAGACAAAGGTGAACACTGAAGCTTTCTTT. Its protein product is CASSVGSGQTKVNTEAFF. The whole variable domain, filled in from reference TRBV9 and TRBJ1-1, reads DSGVTQTPKHLITATGQRVTLRCSPRSGDLSVYWYQQSLDQGLQFLIQYYNGEERAKGNILERFSAQQFPDLHSELNLSSLELGDSALYFCASSVGSGQTKVNTEAFFGQGTRLTVV.

The CDR3 sequence: CASSLYQFSPLHF. CDR3 nucleotides: TGTGCCAGCAGCTTATATCAGTTTTCACCCCTCCACTTT. The V and J genes are TRBV7-3 and TRBJ1-6; no definite D call. CDR3 length: 13 amino acids. Germline CDR1 and CDR2: SGHTA and FQGTGA. V was clipped by 2 bases and J by 9 bases, with 8 bases between them.

This chain uses TRBV2 with TRBJ2-7, with D hard to call. Trimming shortened V by 4 bases and J by 1 base, and 5 bases separated the two germline ends. CDR1 is SNHLY and CDR2 is FYNNEI in the germline V gene. The CDR3 consists of 12 residues. DNA of the CDR3: TGTGCCAGCAGTGCGGGTTCCTACGAGCAGTACTTC. As protein: CASSAGSYEQYF.

This clone was seen more than once but under ten times. This chain uses TRBV24-1 with TRBJ2-2; 8 positions match TRBD1. The CDR3 has 16 amino acids. V gave up 3 bases and J gave up 1 base; unmatched junction bases: 3. Per the germline V gene, CDR1 is KGHDR and CDR2 is SFDVKD. The CDR3 DNA reads as TGTGCCACCAGTGATCCCGGGACAGGGAACACCGGGGAGCTGTTTTTT. This sequence encodes CATSDPGTGNTGELFF.

The chain employs TRBV6-5 and TRBJ2-3; 12 nucleotides line up with TRBD2. This CDR3 is built from 15 residues. With V trimmed by 6 bases and J by 5 bases, 6 bases remained unmatched. Germline assignment: CDR1 MNHEY and CDR2 SVGAGI. CDR3 nucleotides: TGTGCCAGCAGGCTAGCGGGAGGGCTTGTAGATACGCAGTATTTT. This sequence encodes CASRLAGGLVDTQYF.

The chain links TRBV28 to TRBJ2-1; possible D gene TRBD1, 6 bases. Between the trimmed V and J ends, which lost 5 bases and 5 bases, there was a span of 13 bases. The CDR3 is 14 residues long. Germline loops: CDR1 MDHEN, CDR2 SYDVKM. In DNA, the CDR3 is TGTGCCAGCAGTCCCTGGACAGTAGACAATGAGCAGTTCTTC. Protein product: CASSPWTVDNEQFF.

This chain uses TRBV28 with TRBJ1-2; TRBD1 is a possible D gene (6 bases). The CDR3 length is 18 residues. Germline V lookup: CDR1 MDHEN, CDR2 SYDVKM. The V and J ends lost 7 bases and 3 bases respectively, with 27 bases between them. DNA for the CDR3: TGTGCCAGCACCTCAAGTAAGGCCCCCGCACACAGGGACTATGGCTACACCTTC. Its translation is CASTSSKAPAHRDYGYTF.

In DNA, the CDR3 is TGTGCCGCTTCCGGGACATCTTATGGCTACACCTTC. Translation gives CAASGTSYGYTF. The rearrangement links TRBV6-5 to TRBJ1-2; D might be TRBD1 (6 bases). Trimming took off 11 bases at V and 5 bases at J, with 15 bases between the two ends. The CDR3 runs to 12 residues. Germline loops: CDR1 MNHEY, CDR2 SVGAGI.

J is TRBJ1-6 and V is TRBV7-2; the match to TRBD1 covers 7 bases. Germline-derived CDR1 and CDR2 are SGHTA and FQGNSA. The junction had 9 bases not matched to a gene; V was cut back by 4 bases and J by 0 bases. CDR3 length: 18 amino acids. The CDR3 is CASSSKTGRSSYNSPLHF. CDR3 nucleotide sequence: TGTGCCAGCAGCTCCAAGACAGGGAGGAGCTCCTATAATTCACCCCTCCACTTT. The entire variable domain, with the rest obtained from reference TRBV7-2 and TRBJ1-6, is as follows: GAGVSQSPSNKVTEKGKDVELRCDPISGHTALYWYRQSLGQGLEFLIYFQGNSAPDKSGLPSDRFSAERTGGSVSTLTIQRTQQEDSAVYLCASSSKTGRSSYNSPLHFGNGTRLTVT.

The chain is built from TRBV25-1 and TRBJ1-2; D is undetermined. V was clipped by 1 base and J by 5 bases, with 5 bases between them. The CDR3 has 12 amino acids. Per germline, CDR1 MGHDK and CDR2 SYGVNS. The CDR3 nucleotides are TGTGCCAGCAGTGAATCGCAGTATGGCTACACCTTC. Translating gives CASSESQYGYTF.

The gene calls are TRBV9 and TRBJ1-6, with D perhaps matching TRBD1 (5 bases). V dropped 0 bases and J dropped 9 bases, with 10 bases sitting between them. The CDR3 totals 14 residues. In germline, CDR1 is SGDLS, CDR2 YYNGEE. The CDR3 loop reads CASSVVGGGSPLHF. The CDR3 DNA is TGTGCCAGCAGCGTAGTCGGGGGTGGTTCACCCCTCCACTTT.

The CDR3 sequence is CASIRQGSGTEAFF. CDR3 DNA: TGTGCCAGCATTCGACAGGGGTCCGGGACTGAAGCTTTCTTT. The chain couples TRBV6-5 to TRBJ1-1; 8 bases line up with TRBD1. The CDR3 sequence is 14 residues long. J was trimmed by 5 bases and V by 7 bases; bases with no gene match: 9. Germline lookup yields CDR1 MNHEY and CDR2 SVGAGI.

The chain joins TRBV7-9 to TRBJ2-1; D possibly corresponds to TRBD1 (6 bases). Germline CDR1 reads SEHNR; CDR2 reads FQNEAQ (reference sequence). Trimming took off 3 bases at V and 1 base at J, with 13 bases between the two ends. The CDR3 consists of 16 residues. CDR3 amino acids: CASSFSQGLSYNEQFF. The CDR3 DNA sequence: TGTGCCAGCAGCTTCTCACAGGGTCTGTCCTACAATGAGCAGTTCTTC.

The CDR3 is CASSPPGLDGGEQFF. DNA for the CDR3: TGTGCCAGCAGCCCTCCGGGACTAGATGGCGGTGAGCAGTTCTTC. The chain is built from TRBV7-9 and TRBJ2-1, with TRBD2 identical over 8 bases. CDR1 SEHNR and CDR2 FQNEAQ come from the germline V gene (reference sequence). V lost 5 bases to trimming and J lost 9 bases; unmatched junction nucleotides: 12. The CDR3 is 15 residues long.

This clone came up once. V usage is TRBV9 and J usage is TRBJ2-5; D may be TRBD2 (6 bases). Trimming took off 4 bases at V and 2 bases at J, with 9 bases between the two ends. Looked up from germline, CDR1 is SGDLS and CDR2 is YYNGEE. The CDR3 runs 13 residues. CDR3 sequence (DNA): TGTGCCAGCAGCCTGGGACTGCAAGAGACCCAGTACTTC. Residues: CASSLGLQETQYF. Full variable domain (remainder filled in from reference TRBV9 and TRBJ2-5): DSGVTQTPKHLITATGQRVTLRCSPRSGDLSVYWYQQSLDQGLQFLIQYYNGEERAKGNILERFSAQQFPDLHSELNLSSLELGDSALYFCASSLGLQETQYFGPGTRLLVL.

The chain carries TRBV7-9 and TRBJ2-7; D perhaps matches TRBD1 (6 bases). V lost 4 bases and J lost 1, with 14 bases in between. CDR3 length: 15 residues. In germline, CDR1 is SEHNR, CDR2 FQNEAQ (reference sequence). The CDR3 sequence is CASSSRDRRSYEQYF. For the CDR3, the DNA is TGTGCCAGCAGCTCCAGAGACAGGCGATCCTACGAGCAGTACTTC.

The gene calls are TRBV18 and TRBJ2-1; 8 bases line up with TRBD1. The CDR3 is 12 amino acids. Germline loops: CDR1 KGHSH, CDR2 LQKENI. The ends lost 6 bases at V and 14 bases at J; junction bases unmatched: 9. The CDR3 loop reads CASSSGGLPKFF. CDR3 DNA sequence: TGTGCCAGCTCCTCAGGGGGCCTACCAAAGTTCTTC.

The chain recombines TRBV2 with TRBJ2-1; 10 positions match TRBD2. The CDR3 covers 16 residues. Germline CDR1 SNHLY, CDR2 FYNNEI. The V and J ends lost 4 bases and 7 bases, in that order; junction bases with no gene match: 10. CDR3 sequence reads: CASSVSIAGGFNEQFF. The CDR3 DNA sequence: TGTGCCAGCAGTGTGTCCATAGCGGGGGGTTTTAATGAGCAGTTCTTC.

The chain employs TRBV18 and TRBJ1-5; D gene uncertain. Germline V CDR1 and CDR2: KGHSH, LQKENI. The CDR3 is made up of 15 amino acids. Trimming left V 5 bases short and J 0 bases short, with 11 bases between. CDR3 protein: CASSITENSNQPQHF. The CDR3 nucleotides read TGTGCCAGCTCAATCACAGAAAATAGCAATCAGCCCCAGCATTTT.

The chain joins TRBV30 to TRBJ1-5; no reliable D call. CDR3 length equals 12 residues. V lost 5 bases to trimming and J lost 6 bases, with 11 bases between them. Germline V gene sequence: CDR1 GTSNPN, CDR2 SVGIG (reference sequence). The DNA of the CDR3 is TGTGCCTGGGGGCGCGACGCTCAGCCCCAGCATTTT. Amino acids: CAWGRDAQPQHF.

As regards this clone: One junction end disagrees with the germline gene, perhaps due to a read error. V is TRBV5-1 and J is TRBJ2-4; a possible D gene is TRBD2 (7 bases). CDR1 and CDR2 (germline): SGHRS, YFSETQ. The CDR3 has 14 residues. The CDR3 sequence: CASRPGSGGGVLEF. DNA of the CDR3: TGCGCCAGCAGGCCAGGGTCGGGGGGCGGCGTCCTCGAATTC.

The CDR3 loop is CASSPGDRPYGYTF. The DNA of the CDR3 is TGCGCCAGCAGCCCAGGGGACAGACCTTATGGCTACACCTTC. The rearrangement uses TRBV5-1 and TRBJ1-2, with 7 bases matching TRBD1. Germline CDR1 is SGHRS and CDR2 is YFSETQ. J was trimmed by 5 bases and V by 4 bases; bases with no gene match: 8. CDR3 size: 14 residues.